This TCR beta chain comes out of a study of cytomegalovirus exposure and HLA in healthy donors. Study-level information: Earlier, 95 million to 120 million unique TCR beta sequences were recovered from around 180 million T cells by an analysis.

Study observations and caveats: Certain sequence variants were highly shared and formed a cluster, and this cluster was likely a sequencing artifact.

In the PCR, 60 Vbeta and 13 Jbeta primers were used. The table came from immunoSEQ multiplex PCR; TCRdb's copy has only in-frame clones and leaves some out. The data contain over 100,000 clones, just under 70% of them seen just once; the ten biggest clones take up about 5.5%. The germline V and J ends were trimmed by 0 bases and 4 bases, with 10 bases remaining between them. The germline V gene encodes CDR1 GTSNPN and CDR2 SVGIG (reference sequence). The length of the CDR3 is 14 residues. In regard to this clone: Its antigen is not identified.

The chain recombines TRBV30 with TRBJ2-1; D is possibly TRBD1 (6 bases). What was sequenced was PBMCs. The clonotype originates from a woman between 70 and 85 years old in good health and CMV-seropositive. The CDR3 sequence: CAWSVRGQYNEQFF. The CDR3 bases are TGTGCCTGGAGTGTCAGGGGCCAGTACAATGAGCAGTTCTTC.